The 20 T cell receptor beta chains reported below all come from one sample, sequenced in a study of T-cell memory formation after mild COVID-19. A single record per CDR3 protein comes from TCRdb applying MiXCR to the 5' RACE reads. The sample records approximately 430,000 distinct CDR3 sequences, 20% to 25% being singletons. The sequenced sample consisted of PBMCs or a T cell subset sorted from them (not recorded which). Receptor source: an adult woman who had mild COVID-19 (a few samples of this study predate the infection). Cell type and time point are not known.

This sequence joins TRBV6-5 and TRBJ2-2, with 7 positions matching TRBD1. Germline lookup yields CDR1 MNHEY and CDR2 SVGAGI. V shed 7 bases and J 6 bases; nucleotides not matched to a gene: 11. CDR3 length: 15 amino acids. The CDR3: CASKIDRAAAGELFF. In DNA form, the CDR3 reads TGTGCCAGCAAAATAGACAGGGCAGCCGCCGGGGAGCTGTTTTTT.

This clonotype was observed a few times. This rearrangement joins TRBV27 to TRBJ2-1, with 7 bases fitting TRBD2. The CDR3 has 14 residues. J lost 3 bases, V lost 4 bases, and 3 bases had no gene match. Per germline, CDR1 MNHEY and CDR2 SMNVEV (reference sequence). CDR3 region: CASSSSGDYNEQFF. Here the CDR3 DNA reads TGTGCCAGCAGTTCCAGCGGGGACTACAATGAGCAGTTCTTC.

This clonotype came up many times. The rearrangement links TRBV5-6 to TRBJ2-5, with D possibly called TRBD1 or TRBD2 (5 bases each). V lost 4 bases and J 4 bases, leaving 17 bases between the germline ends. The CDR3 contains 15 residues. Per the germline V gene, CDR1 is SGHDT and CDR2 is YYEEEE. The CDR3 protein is CASSLVGEVGETQYF. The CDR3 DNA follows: TGTGCCAGCAGCCTGGTGGGGGAAGTGGGAGAGACCCAGTACTTC.

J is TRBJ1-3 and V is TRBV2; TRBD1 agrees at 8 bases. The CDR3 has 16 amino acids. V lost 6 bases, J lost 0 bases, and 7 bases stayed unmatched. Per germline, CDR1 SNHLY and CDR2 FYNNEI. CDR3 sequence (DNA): TGTGCCAGCAGGGGAAACAGGGGGAGCTCTGGAAACACCATATATTTT. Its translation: CASRGNRGSSGNTIYF. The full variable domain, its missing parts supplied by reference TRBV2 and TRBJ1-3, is EPEVTQTPSHQVTQMGQEVILRCVPISNHLYFYWYRQILGQKVEFLVSFYNNEISEKSEIFDDQFSVERPDGSNFTLKIRSTKLEDSAMYFCASRGNRGSSGNTIYFGEGSWLTVV.

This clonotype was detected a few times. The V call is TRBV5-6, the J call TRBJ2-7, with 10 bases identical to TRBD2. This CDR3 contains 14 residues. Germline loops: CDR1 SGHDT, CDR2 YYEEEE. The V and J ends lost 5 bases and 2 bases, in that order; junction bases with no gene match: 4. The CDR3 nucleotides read TGTGCCAGCAGACCAGGACTAGCGGCCTACGAGCAGTACTTC. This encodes CASRPGLAAYEQYF.

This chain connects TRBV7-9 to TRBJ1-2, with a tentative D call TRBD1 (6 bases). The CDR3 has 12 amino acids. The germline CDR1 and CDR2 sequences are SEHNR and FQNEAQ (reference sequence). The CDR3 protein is CSGTSTNYGYTF. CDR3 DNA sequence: TGTTCCGGGACAAGTACTAACTATGGCTACACCTTC.

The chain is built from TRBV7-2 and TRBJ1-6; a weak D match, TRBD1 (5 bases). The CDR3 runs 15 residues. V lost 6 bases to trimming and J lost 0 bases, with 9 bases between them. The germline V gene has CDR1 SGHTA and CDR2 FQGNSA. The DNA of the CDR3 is TGTGCCAGCAGGGAGCAGGGCTCCTATAATTCACCCCTCCACTTT. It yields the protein CASREQGSYNSPLHF.

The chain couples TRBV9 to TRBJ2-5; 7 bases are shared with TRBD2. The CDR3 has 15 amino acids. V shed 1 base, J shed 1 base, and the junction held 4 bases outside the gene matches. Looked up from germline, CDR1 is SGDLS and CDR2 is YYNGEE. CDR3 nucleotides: TGTGCCAGCAGCGTATCCAGCGGGGTCCAAGAGACCCAGTACTTC. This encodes CASSVSSGVQETQYF.

The chain's CDR3 is CASSLEAFRGYTF. The CDR3 region has the DNA TGTGCCAGCAGCTTAGAGGCGTTCCGTGGCTACACCTTC. This chain links TRBV7-9 with TRBJ1-2; no definite D call. CDR3 size: 13 residues. Per the germline V gene, CDR1 is SEHNR and CDR2 is FQNEAQ (reference sequence). Trimming removed 1 base at V and 7 bases at J, with 10 bases between.

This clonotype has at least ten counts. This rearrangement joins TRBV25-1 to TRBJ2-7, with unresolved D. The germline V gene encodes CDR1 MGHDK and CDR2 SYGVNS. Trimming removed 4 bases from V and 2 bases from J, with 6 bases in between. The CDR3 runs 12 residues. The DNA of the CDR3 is TGTGCCAGCAGTGCCGGAGCCTACGAGCAGTACTTC. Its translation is CASSAGAYEQYF.

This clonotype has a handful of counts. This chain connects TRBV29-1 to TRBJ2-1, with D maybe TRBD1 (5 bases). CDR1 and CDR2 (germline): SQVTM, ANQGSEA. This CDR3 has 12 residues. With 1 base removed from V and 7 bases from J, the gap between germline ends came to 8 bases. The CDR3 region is CSVEGQGNEQFF. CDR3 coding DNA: TGCAGCGTTGAAGGCCAGGGTAATGAGCAGTTCTTC.

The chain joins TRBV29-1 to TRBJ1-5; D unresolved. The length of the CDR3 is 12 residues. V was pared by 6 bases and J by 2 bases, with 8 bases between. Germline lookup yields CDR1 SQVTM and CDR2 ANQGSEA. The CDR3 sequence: CSVGWGNQPQHF. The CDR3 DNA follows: TGCAGCGTGGGGTGGGGCAATCAGCCCCAGCATTTT.

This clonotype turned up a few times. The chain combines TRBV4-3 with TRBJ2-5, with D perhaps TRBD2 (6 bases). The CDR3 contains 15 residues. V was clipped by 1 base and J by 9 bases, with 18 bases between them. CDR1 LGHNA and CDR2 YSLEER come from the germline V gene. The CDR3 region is CASSQAGTSRSPQYF. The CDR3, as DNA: TGCGCCAGCAGCCAAGCGGGAACTAGCCGGAGTCCCCAGTACTTC.

The CDR3 region has the DNA TGTGCCAGCAGCCGGAGGGACACTGAAGCTTTCTTT. Protein sequence: CASSRRDTEAFF. The chain is built from TRBV9 and TRBJ1-1; unclear D gene. The CDR3 loop spans 12 amino acids. Deletions cut 4 bases from V and 3 bases from J, with 7 bases between. The germline gives CDR1 SGDLS, CDR2 YYNGEE.

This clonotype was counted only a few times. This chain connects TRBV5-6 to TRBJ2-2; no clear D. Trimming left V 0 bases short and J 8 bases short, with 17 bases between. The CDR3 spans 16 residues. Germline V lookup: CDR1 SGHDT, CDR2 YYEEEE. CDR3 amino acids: CASSLAGDRTPGELFF. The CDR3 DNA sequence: TGTGCCAGCAGCTTGGCTGGCGACCGAACTCCAGGGGAGCTGTTTTTT.

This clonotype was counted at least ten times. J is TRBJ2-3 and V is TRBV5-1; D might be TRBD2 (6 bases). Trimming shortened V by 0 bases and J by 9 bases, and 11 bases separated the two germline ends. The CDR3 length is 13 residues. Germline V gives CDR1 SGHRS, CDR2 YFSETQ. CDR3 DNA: TGCGCCAGCAGCTTGGATGGCGGGGTGACGCAGTATTTT. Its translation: CASSLDGGVTQYF.

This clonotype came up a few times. In DNA form, the CDR3 reads TGCAGTGCCAAGATCCTGGAGGGCCGGGAGCAGTTCTTC. Translating gives CSAKILEGREQFF. V gene TRBV20-1 combines with J gene TRBJ2-1, with D possibly matching TRBD2 (6 bases). V was shortened by 6 bases and J by 10 bases, with 19 bases between the two germline ends. The germline V gene has CDR1 DFQATT and CDR2 SNEGSKA (reference sequence). The CDR3 is 13 residues long.

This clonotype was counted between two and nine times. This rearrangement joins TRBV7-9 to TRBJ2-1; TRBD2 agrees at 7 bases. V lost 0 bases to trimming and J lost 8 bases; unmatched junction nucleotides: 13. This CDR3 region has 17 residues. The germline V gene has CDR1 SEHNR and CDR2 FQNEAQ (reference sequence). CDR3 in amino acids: CASSLAFAGASSDEQFF. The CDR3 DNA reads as TGTGCCAGCAGCTTAGCTTTTGCGGGAGCTTCCAGCGATGAGCAGTTCTTC.

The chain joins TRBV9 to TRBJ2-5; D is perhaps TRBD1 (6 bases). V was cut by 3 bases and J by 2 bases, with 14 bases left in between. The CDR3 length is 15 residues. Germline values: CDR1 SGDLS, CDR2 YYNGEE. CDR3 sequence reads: CASSATQGIQETQYF. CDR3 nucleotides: TGTGCCAGCAGCGCGACCCAGGGGATACAAGAGACCCAGTACTTC.

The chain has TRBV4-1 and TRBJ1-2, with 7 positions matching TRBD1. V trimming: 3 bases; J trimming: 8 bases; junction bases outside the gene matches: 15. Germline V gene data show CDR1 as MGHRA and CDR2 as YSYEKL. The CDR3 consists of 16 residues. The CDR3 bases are TGCGCCAGCAGCCACTACTCAGGGAAGGGGGCTGACGGCTACACCTTC. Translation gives CASSHYSGKGADGYTF.